These 25 T cell receptor beta chains were sequenced from one sample in a study of blood T cell repertoires in COVID-19. TCRdb's table, derived via immunoSEQ multiplex PCR, lists solely in-frame clones and lacks some. Here the sample spans some 51,000 clones, about 93% being singletons. Sequenced material: peripheral blood. These receptors were collected from a human donor with active COVID-19. The donor label of this sample is uncertain.

The V gene is TRBV11-1, the J gene TRBJ1-5; possible D gene TRBD1, 5 bases. Germline CDR1 is SGHAT and CDR2 is FQDESV (reference sequence). Trimming took 1 base from V and 6 from J, leaving 7 bases between them. The CDR3 is 13 residues long. The CDR3 region has the DNA TGTGCCAGCAGCTTAGGGAGGGGTCAGCCCCAGCATTTT. It translates to CASSLGRGQPQHF.

The chain uses TRBV7-8 and TRBJ1-2; possibly TRBD1 for D (6 bases). V lost 1 base and J lost 7, with 10 bases in between. The CDR3 is 13 residues long. Germline V CDR1 and CDR2: SGHVS, FQNEAQ. DNA for the CDR3: TGTGCCAGCAGCTTAGTACAGGGCGGTGGCTACACCTTC. Residues: CASSLVQGGGYTF. Together with reference TRBV7-8 and TRBJ1-2, the CDR3 gives the full variable domain: GAGVSQSPRYKVAKRGQDVALRCDPISGHVSLFWYQQALGQGPEFLTYFQNEAQLDKSGLPSDRFFAERPEGSVSTLKIQRTQQEDSAVYLCASSLVQGGGYTFGSGTRLTVV.

The chain is built from TRBV28 and TRBJ2-7, with D perhaps matching TRBD1 (7 bases). V was shortened by 11 bases and J by 1 base, with 18 bases between the two germline ends. Germline CDR1 reads MDHEN; CDR2 reads SYDVKM. The CDR3 covers 14 residues. CDR3 sequence: CASARGDRSYEQYF. DNA of the CDR3: TGTGCCTCAGCAAGGGGGGACAGATCCTACGAGCAGTACTTC.

The J gene is TRBJ2-7, the V gene TRBV5-6; D possibly corresponds to TRBD1 (5 bases). This CDR3 contains 15 residues. Trimming shortened V by 5 bases and J by 0 bases, and 15 bases separated the two germline ends. CDR1 is SGHDT and CDR2 is YYEEEE in the germline V gene. The CDR3 bases are TGTGCCAGCAGGCCTCAGGGTCGTTACTCCTACGAGCAGTACTTC. Translating gives CASRPQGRYSYEQYF.

The rearrangement uses TRBV30 and TRBJ1-1, with D possibly being TRBD1 (5 bases). Germline loops: CDR1 GTSNPN, CDR2 SVGIG (reference sequence). The CDR3 has 15 residues. V shed 4 bases and J shed 5 bases, with 20 bases lying between them. CDR3 amino acids: CAWTKAPRAVTEAFF. The CDR3 nucleotides are TGTGCCTGGACCAAAGCCCCCAGGGCTGTTACTGAAGCTTTCTTT.

The V call is TRBV5-5, the J call TRBJ2-7; D call uncertain. The CDR3 is made up of 13 amino acids. Germline V gene data show CDR1 as SGHKS and CDR2 as YYEKEE (reference sequence). Trimming removed 2 bases from V and 1 base from J, with 7 bases in between. The CDR3 loop reads CASSFGGSYEQYF. CDR3 nucleotides: TGTGCCAGCAGCTTTGGCGGATCCTACGAGCAGTACTTC.

V is TRBV6-5 and J is TRBJ1-5; no firm D call. From germline, CDR1 is MNHEY and CDR2 SVGAGI. The CDR3 spans 13 residues. V lost 5 bases, J lost 4 bases, and 9 bases lay in between. In nucleotides, the CDR3 is TGTGCCAGCAGTAGCCGGGTTAATCAGCCCCAGCATTTT. It yields the protein CASSSRVNQPQHF.

The rearrangement links TRBV7-3 to TRBJ2-7, with 9 bases aligning to TRBD2. The germline gives CDR1 SGHTA, CDR2 FQGTGA. This CDR3 comprises 15 residues. After removal of 5 bases from V and 2 bases from J, the junction contained 7 bases not matched to a gene. The CDR3 nucleotides read TGTGCCAGCAGCCCGGGGGGCGGGAGGGCCTACGAGCAGTACTTC. This gives the protein CASSPGGGRAYEQYF.

The rearrangement joins TRBV4-2 to TRBJ1-5; no clear D. The V end lost 4 bases, the J end lost 4 bases, and 11 bases lay between the germline ends. Germline values: CDR1 LGHNA, CDR2 YNFKEQ. CDR3 length equals 14 residues. The CDR3 DNA sequence: TGTGCCAGCAGCCCCATTGGGGAGAATCAGCCCCAGCATTTT. This sequence encodes CASSPIGENQPQHF.

This clone was detected once. The V call is TRBV20-1, the J call TRBJ2-3; maybe TRBD1 (5 bases). This CDR3 spans 16 amino acids. The germline gives CDR1 DFQATT, CDR2 SNEGSKA (reference sequence). V lost 3 bases and J 1 base, leaving 17 bases between the germline ends. CDR3 sequence reads: CSASGWTQAGTDTQYF. CDR3 DNA sequence: TGCAGTGCTAGTGGGTGGACACAAGCCGGCACAGATACGCAGTATTTT.

This clone was picked up one time. V gene TRBV5-1 combines with J gene TRBJ2-2; 7 nucleotides match TRBD1. Germline CDR1 reads SGHRS; CDR2 reads YFSETQ. The CDR3 is 16 residues long. The J segment lost 0 bases and the V segment lost 4 bases, leaving 6 bases of the junction unmatched. The CDR3 coding sequence is TGCGCCAGCAGCGGCCGGGACAGCGCGAACACCGGGGAGCTGTTTTTT. Translating gives CASSGRDSANTGELFF.

The chain combines TRBV25-1 with TRBJ1-1, with D maybe TRBD1 (5 bases). The CDR3 sequence is 14 residues long. Trimming shortened V by 3 bases and J by 0 bases, and 8 bases separated the two germline ends. Germline loops: CDR1 MGHDK, CDR2 SYGVNS. The CDR3 DNA sequence: TGTGCCAGCAGTGAGGGACTCCTGAACACTGAAGCTTTCTTT. Its translation is CASSEGLLNTEAFF.

The chain employs TRBV9 and TRBJ1-2; perhaps TRBD1 as D (5 bases). Trimming stripped 6 bases from V and 4 bases from J, with 13 bases between. Looked up from germline, CDR1 is SGDLS and CDR2 is YYNGEE. The CDR3 runs to 13 residues. The CDR3 coding sequence is TGTGCCAGCAACCCAGGGCCAGCCTATGGCTACACCTTC. Its translation is CASNPGPAYGYTF.

The rearrangement uses TRBV18 and TRBJ1-5; tentative D call: TRBD1 (6 bases). There are 15 residues in the CDR3. V was cut by 3 bases and J by 4 bases, with 13 bases left in between. Germline CDR1 reads KGHSH; CDR2 reads LQKENI. The CDR3 bases are TGTGCCAGCTCACCCTACGGACAGATAAATCAGCCCCAGCATTTT. Its protein product is CASSPYGQINQPQHF.

The CDR3 loop reads CASSLEHRDWNIQYF. CDR3 in DNA: TGTGCCAGCAGCTTAGAGCACAGGGATTGGAACATTCAGTACTTC. The chain couples TRBV11-2 to TRBJ2-4; a possible D gene is TRBD1 (6 bases). The V end lost 0 bases, the J end lost 7 bases, and 13 bases lay between the germline ends. From germline, CDR1 is SGHAT and CDR2 FQNNGV. The CDR3 length is 15 residues.

V gene TRBV11-3 combines with J gene TRBJ2-7; TRBD1 aligns across 7 bases. Trimming removed 5 bases from V and 0 bases from J; junction bases left unmatched: 10. The germline gives CDR1 SGHNT, CDR2 YENEEA. The CDR3 loop spans 16 amino acids. The CDR3 region is CASSPTGTEISYEQYV. Here the CDR3 DNA reads TGTGCCAGCAGCCCGACCGGGACAGAAATCTCCTACGAGCAGTACGTC.

The V gene is TRBV6-2 or TRBV6-3, the J gene TRBJ2-5; tentative D call: TRBD1 (5 bases). The CDR3 consists of 16 residues. Germline V gene sequence: CDR1 MNHEY, CDR2 SVGEGT. V was shortened by 4 bases and J by 4 bases, with 19 bases between the two germline ends. The CDR3 DNA reads TGTGCCAGCAGTTCCTTTTTGAAGAAAGGGGCAGAGACCCAGTACTTC. It yields the protein CASSSFLKKGAETQYF.

The genes are TRBV14 and TRBJ2-1; tentative D call: TRBD1 (5 bases). There are 13 residues in the CDR3. Germline V gene data show CDR1 as SGHDN and CDR2 as FVKESK. Trimming left V 4 bases short and J 8 bases short, with 12 bases between. The CDR3 reads CASSLAGFYEQFF. CDR3 in DNA: TGTGCCAGCAGCCTCGCAGGGTTTTATGAGCAGTTCTTC.

The chain has TRBV7-2 and TRBJ2-3; the match to TRBD2 covers 7 bases. Per germline, CDR1 SGHTA and CDR2 FQGNSA. There are 15 residues in the CDR3. V was pared by 2 bases and J by 6 bases, with 8 bases of the junction left unmatched. CDR3 protein: CASSLQAGQKDTQYF. The CDR3 region has the DNA TGTGCCAGCAGCTTACAAGCGGGGCAGAAGGATACGCAGTATTTT.

The rearrangement uses TRBV5-5 and TRBJ2-7, with D hard to call. Germline assignment: CDR1 SGHKS and CDR2 YYEKEE (reference sequence). V was pared by 1 base and J by 0 bases, with 5 bases between. This CDR3 is 13 amino acids long. The chain's CDR3 is CASSLFSSYEQYV. CDR3 sequence (DNA): TGTGCCAGCAGCTTGTTTAGCTCCTACGAGCAGTACGTC.

For the CDR3, the DNA is TGTGCCAGCTCGCAGTCCCGGGACAGGGAGCAGTACGTC. It specifies CASSQSRDREQYV. The chain couples TRBV18 to TRBJ2-7, with 8 positions matching TRBD1. Germline-derived CDR1 and CDR2 are KGHSH and LQKENI. Trimming took 6 bases from V and 7 from J; bases not matched to a gene: 8. The CDR3 runs to 13 residues.

In nucleotides, the CDR3 is TGTGCCAGCTCACCACTCCCGAACAGGGGGCCGGGGAACACTGAAGCTTTCTTT. This encodes CASSPLPNRGPGNTEAFF. This rearrangement joins TRBV18 to TRBJ1-1; 9 nucleotides align to TRBD1. The V gene's germline CDR1 is KGHSH and CDR2 LQKENI. This CDR3 contains 18 residues. J lost 1 base, V lost 1 base, and 10 bases had no gene match.

V gene TRBV7-3 combines with J gene TRBJ1-2; D possibly corresponds to TRBD1 (5 bases). CDR3 length equals 16 residues. Trimming shortened V by 5 bases and J by 4 bases, and 20 bases separated the two germline ends. CDR1 and CDR2 (germline): SGHTA, FQGTGA. CDR3 loop: CASSQSLGGTSYGYTF. As DNA, the CDR3 is TGTGCCAGCAGCCAATCTCTGGGGGGAACTTCCTATGGCTACACCTTC. Complete variable domain (other parts from reference TRBV7-3 and TRBJ1-2): GAGVSQTPSNKVTEKGKYVELRCDPISGHTALYWYRQSLGQGPEFLIYFQGTGAADDSGLPNDRFFAVRPEGSVSTLKIQRTERGDSAVYLCASSQSLGGTSYGYTFGSGTRLTVV.

The V call is TRBV6-6, the J call TRBJ1-4; no definite D call. There are 13 residues in the CDR3. Per the germline V gene, CDR1 is MNHNY and CDR2 is SVGAGI (reference sequence). V dropped 2 bases and J dropped 8 bases, with 9 bases sitting between them. The CDR3 nucleotides are TGTGCCAGCAGTTACGAGGATTGGGAAAAACTGTTTTTT. It is translated as CASSYEDWEKLFF.

The chain joins TRBV9 to TRBJ2-7; TRBD1 aligns across 9 bases. V lost 0 bases to trimming and J lost 2 bases; unmatched junction nucleotides: 0. The CDR3 spans 14 residues. Germline V CDR1 and CDR2: SGDLS, YYNGEE. CDR3 amino acids: CASSVGQGAYEQYF. The CDR3 DNA reads TGTGCCAGCAGCGTAGGACAGGGGGCCTACGAGCAGTACTTC. The full variable domain, with the rest looked up from reference TRBV9 and TRBJ2-7, is DSGVTQTPKHLITATGQRVTLRCSPRSGDLSVYWYQQSLDQGLQFLIQYYNGEERAKGNILERFSAQQFPDLHSELNLSSLELGDSALYFCASSVGQGAYEQYFGPGTRLTVT.